This T cell receptor beta chain was captured in a study of graft-versus-host responses after intestinal transplantation. Study-level information: Each patient got anti-thymocyte globulin induction, then tacrolimus and steroids for about 3 years.

Worth noting for this clone: The antigen remains undetermined.

Sequencing was performed with immunoSEQ multiplex PCR; in TCRdb, only in-frame clones are kept and a portion is missing. The data show around 25,000 clones, with 80% to 90% seen just once and approximately 0.87% held by the top ten. Points from the study as a whole: GvH clones detected in recipient marrow included some appearing first in ileum or blood.

With 2 bases removed from V and 5 bases from J, the gap between germline ends came to 7 bases. CDR1 KGHSH and CDR2 LQKENI come from the germline V gene. The CDR3 covers 13 residues. V and J are TRBV18 and TRBJ1-5; D not resolved. The specimen was PBMCs, collected 450 to 480 days after intestinal transplant. This TCR derives from a human patient who received an intestinal transplant, so some T cells may come from the graft donor. CDR3 DNA: TGTGCCAGCTCACCAGACGGGGATCAGCCCCAGCATTTT. Its protein product is CASSPDGDQPQHF.